The 26 T cell receptor beta chains below come from one sample, sequenced in a study of beta chain features in type 1 diabetes. Whole-study results and caveats: Among patients with Type 1 diabetes, TCRB CDR3s were moderately but significantly shorter in every one of the four CD4+ subsets.

Expressed TCRB transcripts were sequenced because the isolated RNA had all been reverse transcribed beforehand. Sequencing used immunoSEQ multiplex PCR; TCRdb keeps in-frame clones, though not all of them. This sample has some 350,000 clones, with about 10% found just once. For these receptors, no antigen is known. What was sequenced was central memory CD4+ T cells from blood. The receptors were sampled from a young man with type 1 diabetes.

This chain uses TRBV30 with TRBJ1-5; D is unresolved. Per germline, CDR1 GTSNPN and CDR2 SVGIG (reference sequence). V gave up 4 bases and J gave up 2 bases, with 9 bases separating them. This CDR3 is built from 13 residues. In DNA form, the CDR3 reads TGTGCCTGGATGAACGGGGGCAATCAGCCCCAGCATTTT. Translation gives CAWMNGGNQPQHF. The whole variable domain, filled in from reference TRBV30 and TRBJ1-5, reads SQTIHQWPATLVQPVGSPLSLECTVEGTSNPNLYWYRQAAGRGLQLLFYSVGIGQISSEVPQNLSASRPQDRQFILSSKKLLLSDSGFYLCAWMNGGNQPQHFGDGTRLSIL.

The sample holds a few counts of this clone. J is TRBJ2-1 and V is TRBV7-9; perhaps TRBD2 as D (6 bases). This CDR3 comprises 15 residues. The V gene lost 1 base and the J gene lost 4 bases, with 11 bases spanning the gap. Germline CDR1 reads SEHNR; CDR2 reads FQNEAQ (reference sequence). The CDR3 spells CASSLEASEYNEQFF. Here the CDR3 DNA reads TGTGCCAGCAGCTTAGAGGCTAGCGAGTACAATGAGCAGTTCTTC.

This clone was counted between two and nine times. V usage is TRBV7-9 and J usage is TRBJ2-4, with 16 positions matching TRBD2. In germline, CDR1 is SEHNR, CDR2 FQNEAQ (reference sequence). The junction had 6 bases not matched to a gene; V was cut back by 3 bases and J by 1 base. This CDR3 is built from 19 residues. The CDR3 bases are TGTGCCAGCAGCTTGTGGGGGACTAGCGGGAGGGCGGCCAAAAACATTCAGTACTTC. Amino acids: CASSLWGTSGRAAKNIQYF. The full variable domain, its missing parts supplied by reference TRBV7-9 and TRBJ2-4, is DTGVSQNPRHKITKRGQNVTFRCDPISEHNRLYWYRQTLGQGPEFLTYFQNEAQLEKSRLLSDRFSAERPKGSFSTLEIQRTEQGDSAMYLCASSLWGTSGRAAKNIQYFGAGTRLSVL.

The chain recombines TRBV5-6 with TRBJ2-5; D might be TRBD1 or TRBD2, each matching 5 bases. Judging by the DNA end, TRBJ2-7 fits better; the J call may be wrong. CDR1 and CDR2 from the germline V gene are SGHDT and YYEEEE. The CDR3 has 14 amino acids. The CDR3 sequence: CASSLRDGTYEQYF. The CDR3 bases are TGTGCCAGCAGCTTGAGGGACGGGACCTACGAGCAGTACTTC.

This sequence joins TRBV27 and TRBJ2-5, with D perhaps TRBD2 (5 bases). Looked up from germline, CDR1 is MNHEY and CDR2 is SMNVEV (reference sequence). The CDR3 covers 13 residues. V lost 6 bases to trimming and J lost 5 bases, with 13 bases between them. The CDR3 protein is CASSYTRVETQYF. CDR3 nucleotide sequence: TGTGCCAGCAGCTATACTAGGGTGGAGACCCAGTACTTC.

Only a few counts were recorded for this clone. This rearrangement joins TRBV5-1 to TRBJ2-5; 7 bases match TRBD1. V trimming: 4 bases; J trimming: 4 bases; junction bases outside the gene matches: 7. CDR3 length: 14 amino acids. Germline loops: CDR1 SGHRS, CDR2 YFSETQ. CDR3 loop: CASSRQGEGETQYF. CDR3 nucleotide sequence: TGCGCCAGCAGCAGACAGGGCGAGGGAGAGACCCAGTACTTC.

This clone has more than one count but fewer than ten. This chain connects TRBV29-1 to TRBJ1-2; D call uncertain. V lost 1 base and J 10 bases, leaving 19 bases between the germline ends. Germline CDR1 SQVTM, CDR2 ANQGSEA. This CDR3 is 14 amino acids long. In DNA, the CDR3 is TGCAGCGTTGAAGGAGTACAGAGATGGGAGGCCTACACCTTC. Translating it yields CSVEGVQRWEAYTF.

This clone was seen more than once but under ten times. This chain joins TRBV6-1 and TRBJ2-7; unclear D gene. The CDR3 extends over 16 amino acids. Germline V gives CDR1 MNHNS, CDR2 SASEGT. Trimming stripped 0 bases from V and 6 bases from J, with 18 bases between. CDR3 sequence (DNA): TGTGCCAGCAGTGAAGCGGGTTTCGGGTCGATGGGCGAGCAGTACTTC. Protein: CASSEAGFGSMGEQYF.

The chain couples TRBV6-6 to TRBJ2-1, with 10 bases that match TRBD2. This CDR3 comprises 16 residues. The V gene end was trimmed by 6 bases and the J gene end by 0 bases; junction bases not matched to a gene: 5. The V gene's germline CDR1 is MNHNY and CDR2 SVGAGI (reference sequence). The CDR3 sequence: CASRTPSGSSYNEQFF. CDR3 coding DNA: TGTGCCAGCAGGACCCCTAGCGGGAGCTCCTACAATGAGCAGTTCTTC.

This clone was seen only a few times. The J gene is TRBJ2-5, the V gene TRBV18, with 13 bases lining up with TRBD2. Judging by the DNA end, TRBJ2-7 fits better; the J call may be wrong. CDR1 and CDR2 (germline): KGHSH, LQKENI. CDR3 size: 17 residues. This CDR3 is CASSSGSGLAGADEQYF. DNA for the CDR3: TGTGCCAGCTCATCCGGCTCTGGACTAGCGGGAGCGGACGAGCAGTACTTC.

The chain links TRBV18 to TRBJ2-7; 8 nucleotides match TRBD1. V was clipped by 3 bases and J by 4 bases; unmatched bases: 2. The CDR3 runs 13 residues. The germline V gene encodes CDR1 KGHSH and CDR2 LQKENI. CDR3 sequence reads: CASSPTGDYEQYF. The DNA for the CDR3 is TGTGCCAGCTCACCGACAGGGGATTACGAGCAGTACTTC.

This clone was seen repeatedly, ten times or more. The identical CDR3 is also encoded by other nucleotide sequences in the sample. V and J are TRBV28 and TRBJ1-5; D gene unclear. The V gene's germline CDR1 is MDHEN and CDR2 SYDVKM. The CDR3 contains 12 residues. The V gene lost 1 base and the J gene lost 6 bases, with 4 bases spanning the gap. The CDR3 protein is CASSLYGQPQHF. CDR3 DNA sequence: TGTGCCAGCAGTTTATACGGTCAGCCCCAGCATTTT.

The rearrangement uses TRBV15 and TRBJ2-7; 7 bases fit TRBD1. Germline CDR1 and CDR2: LNHNV and YYDKDF (reference sequence). After removal of 1 base from V and 0 bases from J, the junction contained 6 bases not matched to a gene. The CDR3 is 16 amino acids. This CDR3 reads CATSRALNRGSYEQYF. CDR3 coding DNA: TGTGCCACCAGCAGAGCGCTCAACAGGGGCTCCTACGAGCAGTACTTC.

The chain employs TRBV25-1 and TRBJ2-2, with a tentative D call TRBD2 (6 bases). This CDR3 region has 17 residues. Trimming pared 1 base from V and 0 bases from J, leaving 12 bases between. Per the germline V gene, CDR1 is MGHDK and CDR2 is SYGVNS. The CDR3 coding sequence is TGTGCCAGCAGTGAATTTCAAGGAGGGACGAACACCGGGGAGCTGTTTTTT. Protein product: CASSEFQGGTNTGELFF.

Only a few counts were recorded for this clone. The chain links TRBV7-2 to TRBJ1-3; no clear D. Germline-derived CDR1 and CDR2 are SGHTA and FQGNSA. The CDR3 runs to 14 residues. Trimming took off 1 base at V and 2 bases at J, with 6 bases between the two ends. CDR3 sequence (DNA): TGTGCCAGCAGCTTAGATACCGCTGGAAACACCATATATTTT. Translation gives CASSLDTAGNTIYF.

This clone was found many times. This sequence joins TRBV28 and TRBJ2-7; D is possibly TRBD2 (6 bases). Trimming removed 3 bases at V and 11 bases at J, with 14 bases between. This CDR3 has 12 residues. Germline CDR1 MDHEN, CDR2 SYDVKM. The CDR3 DNA sequence: TGTGCCAGCAGTTTGAAAGGCGGGACCAAGTACTTC. Translated, it gives CASSLKGGTKYF.

This clone was detected ten times or more. The CDR3 DNA reads as TGCGCCAGCAGCTTGGGACAGAAGAACACTGAAGCTTTCTTT. It specifies CASSLGQKNTEAFF. V and J are TRBV5-1 and TRBJ1-1; tentative D call: TRBD1 (5 bases). Germline assignment: CDR1 SGHRS and CDR2 YFSETQ. The CDR3 consists of 14 residues. Deletions cut 0 bases from V and 1 base from J, with 7 bases between. The full variable domain, rest sourced from reference TRBV5-1 and TRBJ1-1, is KAGVTQTPRYLIKTRGQQVTLSCSPISGHRSVSWYQQTPGQGLQFLFEYFSETQRNKGNFPGRFSGRQFSNSRSEMNVSTLELGDSALYLCASSLGQKNTEAFFGQGTRLTVV.

This clone was seen a few times. J is TRBJ1-4 and V is TRBV2; D uncertain. The CDR3 is 14 amino acids. The germline gives CDR1 SNHLY, CDR2 FYNNEI. V gave up 7 bases and J gave up 0 bases, with 9 bases separating them. DNA of the CDR3: TGTGCCAGCAAGCCCAGCGCAACTAATGAAAAACTGTTTTTT. It encodes CASKPSATNEKLFF.

This chain joins TRBV4-2 and TRBJ2-3; D perhaps matches TRBD1 (5 bases). Germline V CDR1 and CDR2: LGHNA, YNFKEQ. The CDR3 totals 17 residues. V lost 1 base and J lost 0, with 14 bases in between. The CDR3 DNA follows: TGTGCCAGCAGCCAAGCCGGTGGGGCAGGTAGCACAGATACGCAGTATTTT. It yields the protein CASSQAGGAGSTDTQYF.

The chain recombines TRBV7-2 with TRBJ2-3, with D perhaps TRBD2 (6 bases). V lost 4 bases, J lost 3 bases, and 11 bases lay in between. This CDR3 has 14 amino acids. Germline lookup yields CDR1 SGHTA and CDR2 FQGNSA. CDR3 in DNA: TGTGCCAGCAGCTCGCGGGACTTAACAGATACGCAGTATTTT. Its protein product is CASSSRDLTDTQYF.

This clone showed up just a few times. This chain joins TRBV9 and TRBJ1-1; D perhaps matches TRBD1 (5 bases). Per germline, CDR1 SGDLS and CDR2 YYNGEE. V was clipped by 3 bases and J by 0 bases, with 18 bases between them. The CDR3 length is 17 residues. The CDR3 sequence is CASSAGTQGVMNTEAFF. In nucleotides, the CDR3 is TGTGCCAGCAGCGCCGGGACGCAGGGAGTAATGAACACTGAAGCTTTCTTT.

The rearrangement uses TRBV5-1 and TRBJ2-7, with 7 positions matching TRBD1. This CDR3 spans 13 amino acids. Per the germline V gene, CDR1 is SGHRS and CDR2 is YFSETQ. J gave up 5 bases and V 5 bases, and 7 bases lay outside the gene matches. The CDR3 sequence is CASRGTDRDEQYF. The CDR3 coding sequence is TGCGCCAGCAGAGGGACAGACCGAGACGAGCAGTACTTC.

There are a few counts of this clone. The chain combines TRBV6-5 with TRBJ2-4; tentatively, D is TRBD2 (7 bases). The CDR3 has 14 residues. V was shortened by 2 bases and J by 5 bases, with 10 bases between the two germline ends. The germline gives CDR1 MNHEY, CDR2 SVGAGI. CDR3 nucleotides: TGTGCCAGCAGTTACGGGGGGGCAGAAAACATTCAGTACTTC. This translates into CASSYGGAENIQYF.

This chain links TRBV7-2 with TRBJ2-1; D is possibly TRBD1 (6 bases). The CDR3 runs 15 residues. The germline CDR1 and CDR2 sequences are SGHTA and FQGNSA. CDR3 sequence: CAIQLRRGSYNEQFF. DNA of the CDR3: TGTGCAATCCAACTGCGCAGGGGCTCCTACAATGAGCAGTTCTTC.

This clone has at least ten counts. This sequence joins TRBV11-1 and TRBJ2-1, with D maybe TRBD2 (6 bases). The CDR3 spans 16 residues. The germline V gene encodes CDR1 SGHAT and CDR2 FQDESV (reference sequence). Trimming shortened V by 4 bases and J by 4 bases, and 17 bases separated the two germline ends. The chain's CDR3 is CASSYEMFSGYNEQFF. The CDR3 DNA reads as TGTGCCAGCAGCTACGAAATGTTTAGCGGTTACAATGAGCAGTTCTTC. Drawing the rest from reference TRBV11-1 and TRBJ2-1, the complete variable domain is EAEVAQSPRYKITEKSQAVAFWCDPISGHATLYWYRQILGQGPELLVQFQDESVVDDSQLPKDRFSAERLKGVDSTLKIQPAELGDSAMYLCASSYEMFSGYNEQFFGPGTRLTVL.

This clone was picked up a small number of times. The rearrangement uses TRBV7-3 and TRBJ2-1; 10 nucleotides align to TRBD1. The CDR3 runs to 15 residues. Germline V gene sequence: CDR1 SGHTA, CDR2 FQGTGA. V lost 4 bases, J lost 2 bases, and 2 bases stayed unmatched. The CDR3 region is CASSSGTGAYNEQFF. CDR3 nucleotides: TGTGCCAGCAGCTCCGGGACAGGGGCCTACAATGAGCAGTTCTTC.